The 29 T cell receptor beta chains reported below all come from one sample, sequenced in a study of cytomegalovirus exposure and HLA in healthy donors. The primer mix had 60 Vbeta and 13 Jbeta primers. Only in-frame clones appear in the TCRdb table, and some are missing; sequencing was by immunoSEQ multiplex PCR. The sample consists of 90,000 to 120,000 clones, 74% of them appearing once. Sequenced material: PBMCs. All receptors come from a man in his fifties or sixties in good health and CMV-seropositive.

This chain links TRBV7-9 with TRBJ1-2; D is ambiguous. V shed 1 base and J shed 1 base, with 10 bases lying between them. The CDR3 is made up of 15 amino acids. Germline-derived CDR1 and CDR2 are SEHNR and FQNEAQ (reference sequence). CDR3 region: CASSLGAAVNYGYTF. In DNA, the CDR3 is TGTGCCAGCAGCTTAGGGGCAGCTGTTAACTATGGCTACACCTTC. Together with reference TRBV7-9 and TRBJ1-2, the CDR3 gives the full variable domain: DTGVSQNPRHKITKRGQNVTFRCDPISEHNRLYWYRQTLGQGPEFLTYFQNEAQLEKSRLLSDRFSAERPKGSFSTLEIQRTEQGDSAMYLCASSLGAAVNYGYTFGSGTRLTVV.

The chain has TRBV5-1 and TRBJ2-5; 7 bases are a match to TRBD1. The CDR3 is 13 residues long. After removal of 3 bases from V and 3 bases from J, the junction contained 2 bases not matched to a gene. Germline-derived CDR1 and CDR2 are SGHRS and YFSETQ. The CDR3 loop reads CASSSGTEETQYF. CDR3 nucleotide sequence: TGCGCCAGCAGCTCCGGGACAGAAGAGACCCAGTACTTC. Filled out from reference TRBV5-1 and TRBJ2-5, the complete variable domain reads KAGVTQTPRYLIKTRGQQVTLSCSPISGHRSVSWYQQTPGQGLQFLFEYFSETQRNKGNFPGRFSGRQFSNSRSEMNVSTLELGDSALYLCASSSGTEETQYFGPGTRLLVL.

For this clone: Different DNA sequences within this sample yield the same CDR3. V is TRBV9 and J is TRBJ2-3, with D tentatively TRBD2 (6 bases). V lost 0 bases to trimming and J lost 1 base, with 6 bases between them. Germline lookup yields CDR1 SGDLS and CDR2 YYNGEE. This CDR3 is built from 14 residues. CDR3 region: CASSVGRGTDTQYF. CDR3 nucleotides: TGTGCCAGCAGCGTAGGGAGGGGCACAGATACGCAGTATTTT.

This clone has more than one count but fewer than ten. The J gene is TRBJ1-4, the V gene TRBV30, with D perhaps matching TRBD1 (6 bases). Germline loops: CDR1 GTSNPN, CDR2 SVGIG (reference sequence). Trimming cost V 5 bases and J 8 bases, with 15 bases left between them. The CDR3 totals 13 residues. In DNA, the CDR3 is TGTGCCTGGGCGGACAGCTTCCGGGAAAAACTGTTTTTT. Encoded protein: CAWADSFREKLFF.

The chain recombines TRBV6-6 with TRBJ1-2; possible D gene TRBD1, 5 bases. This CDR3 region has 12 residues. Germline V lookup: CDR1 MNHNY, CDR2 SVGAGI (reference sequence). V gave up 6 bases and J gave up 2 bases, with 7 bases separating them. CDR3 protein: CASSSGNYGYTF. The DNA of the CDR3 is TGTGCCAGCAGCTCAGGGAACTATGGCTACACCTTC.

This clone is a singleton in its sample. The chain carries TRBV10-3 and TRBJ2-1, with 14 nucleotides matching TRBD2. Germline loops: CDR1 ENHRY, CDR2 SYGVKD. This CDR3 is 14 amino acids long. V dropped 7 bases and J dropped 8; count of bases not matched to a gene: 4. CDR3: CAITGTSGSDEQFF. Written as DNA, the CDR3 is TGTGCCATCACCGGGACTAGCGGGAGCGATGAGCAGTTCTTC.

The V and J genes are TRBV2 and TRBJ2-7; D is unclear. Germline CDR1 and CDR2: SNHLY and FYNNEI. The CDR3 consists of 14 residues. The V end was cut by 6 bases, the J end by 2 bases, with 14 bases between. This chain's CDR3 is CASRADFPPYEQYF. The CDR3 nucleotides are TGTGCCAGCAGAGCCGACTTTCCACCCTACGAGCAGTACTTC.

This clone was counted a few times. V is TRBV6-5 and J is TRBJ2-7, with a tentative D call TRBD1 (5 bases). Trimming took 5 bases from V and 2 from J, leaving 10 bases between them. The CDR3 extends over 13 amino acids. The germline V gene has CDR1 MNHEY and CDR2 SVGAGI. CDR3 DNA: TGTGCCAGCAGTATGACGGACACCTACGAGCAGTACTTC. Its protein is CASSMTDTYEQYF.

The chain has TRBV10-3 and TRBJ2-3, with D possibly matching TRBD2 (6 bases). The CDR3 is 15 amino acids. With 6 bases removed from V and 10 bases from J, the gap between germline ends came to 23 bases. Per germline, CDR1 ENHRY and CDR2 SYGVKD. CDR3 sequence reads: CAISGSRDFFVAQYF. Written as DNA, the CDR3 is TGTGCCATCAGCGGTTCCCGGGACTTTTTCGTGGCGCAGTATTTT.

About this clone itself: Other DNA sequences from this sample encode an identical CDR3 as well. The CDR3, as DNA: TGTGCCAGCAGGCCGGGATCCTCTGGAAACACCATATATTTT. Translation gives CASRPGSSGNTIYF. The chain recombines TRBV2 with TRBJ1-3; D uncertain. V shed 6 bases and J shed 0 bases, with 9 bases lying between them. The CDR3 is made up of 14 amino acids. Germline CDR1 SNHLY, CDR2 FYNNEI.

The CDR3 coding sequence is TGTGCCAGCAGCCCGCGGACAGGGGGAACTAACTATGGCTACACCTTC. It yields the protein CASSPRTGGTNYGYTF. The chain employs TRBV7-2 and TRBJ1-2; 10 bases are a match to TRBD1. V gave up 5 bases and J gave up 0 bases; unmatched junction bases: 6. This CDR3 has 16 amino acids. Germline V gives CDR1 SGHTA, CDR2 FQGNSA.

The genes are TRBV10-2 and TRBJ2-7; TRBD2 agrees at 8 bases. Per germline, CDR1 WSHSY and CDR2 SAAADI. Trimming at V came to 3 bases and at J to 6 bases, leaving 10 bases not matched to a gene. The CDR3 has 15 residues. As DNA, the CDR3 is TGCGCCAGCAGTGAAAGGCGGGAGGCGAGAGCCGAGCAGTACTTC. Translated, it gives CASSERREARAEQYF.

In its sample, this clone was seen once. The V call is TRBV5-1, the J call TRBJ1-4; 7 bases agree with TRBD1. V shed 0 bases and J 6 bases; nucleotides not matched to a gene: 11. This CDR3 region has 17 residues. Per the germline V gene, CDR1 is SGHRS and CDR2 is YFSETQ. The CDR3 coding sequence is TGCGCCAGCAGCTTGGCCGCACGGACAGGCGGGGATGAAAAACTGTTTTTT. Protein product: CASSLAARTGGDEKLFF.

The gene calls are TRBV12-5 and TRBJ2-1, with 7 bases aligning to TRBD2. The junction had 16 bases not matched to a gene; V was cut back by 6 bases and J by 8 bases. Germline V gives CDR1 LGHNT, CDR2 FRNRAP. There are 16 residues in the CDR3. The CDR3 spells CASGHTGTTGIDEQFF. The CDR3 DNA follows: TGTGCTAGTGGACATACCGGGACTACGGGGATCGATGAGCAGTTCTTC.

The gene calls are TRBV2 and TRBJ2-5; 14 nucleotides align to TRBD2. The germline CDR1 and CDR2 sequences are SNHLY and FYNNEI. This CDR3 contains 16 residues. V shed 8 bases, J shed 5 bases, and the junction held 10 bases outside the gene matches. The CDR3 coding sequence is TGTGCCAGCGGGGGACTAGCGGGAGTTGGGGCGGAGACCCAGTACTTC. Encoded protein: CASGGLAGVGAETQYF. Looking up the rest from reference TRBV2 and TRBJ2-5 gives the full variable domain: EPEVTQTPSHQVTQMGQEVILRCVPISNHLYFYWYRQILGQKVEFLVSFYNNEISEKSEIFDDQFSVERPDGSNFTLKIRSTKLEDSAMYFCASGGLAGVGAETQYFGPGTRLLVL.

The chain couples TRBV18 to TRBJ2-3, with D perhaps TRBD2 (5 bases). The CDR3 consists of 15 residues. Deletions cut 2 bases from V and 2 bases from J, with 11 bases between. The germline CDR1 and CDR2 sequences are KGHSH and LQKENI. The CDR3 DNA reads as TGTGCCAGCTCACCATCAGGACTCGCCACAGATACGCAGTATTTT. Translated: CASSPSGLATDTQYF. The full variable domain, in which reference TRBV18 and TRBJ2-3 provide the parts outside the CDR3, is NAGVMQNPRHLVRRRGQEARLRCSPMKGHSHVYWYRQLPEEGLKFMVYLQKENIIDESGMPKERFSAEFPKEGPSILRIQQVVRGDSAAYFCASSPSGLATDTQYFGPGTRLTVL.

J is TRBJ2-7 and V is TRBV2; the D gene is possibly TRBD2 (6 bases). The germline gives CDR1 SNHLY, CDR2 FYNNEI. CDR3 length equals 14 residues. V lost 3 bases to trimming and J lost 4 bases, with 13 bases between them. The CDR3 DNA sequence: TGTGCCAGCAGTGAGTCCCGCCGGGGGTACGAGCAGTACTTC. Translating it yields CASSESRRGYEQYF.

The gene calls are TRBV11-3 and TRBJ1-2, with D tentatively TRBD1 (6 bases). Germline V gene lookup returns CDR1 SGHNT and CDR2 YENEEA. There are 14 residues in the CDR3. V was trimmed by 1 base and J by 7 bases, leaving 13 bases between them. The CDR3 DNA reads TGTGCCAGCAGCTTAGTCCGGGGGGCGCGTGGCTACACCTTC. The encoded protein is CASSLVRGARGYTF.

The genes are TRBV7-6 and TRBJ2-5, with a possible D match to TRBD2 (6 bases). This CDR3 is 14 amino acids long. V lost 4 bases to trimming and J lost 4 bases, with 13 bases between them. CDR1 and CDR2 (germline): SGHVS, FNYEAQ. CDR3 protein: CASSWARRGETQYF. Here the CDR3 DNA reads TGTGCCAGCAGCTGGGCTCGGCGGGGAGAGACCCAGTACTTC.

In nucleotides, the CDR3 is TGTGCCAGCAGCTTAGATCTTAACAATGAGCAGTTCTTC. Its protein product is CASSLDLNNEQFF. This chain joins TRBV11-2 and TRBJ2-1; D unclear. Germline CDR1 is SGHAT and CDR2 is FQNNGV. The CDR3 sequence is 13 residues long. V was trimmed by 0 bases and J by 5 bases, leaving 5 bases between them. Combining the CDR3 with reference TRBV11-2 and TRBJ2-1 gives the whole variable domain EAGVAQSPRYKIIEKRQSVAFWCNPISGHATLYWYQQILGQGPKLLIQFQNNGVVDDSQLPKDRFSAERLKGVDSTLKIQPAKLEDSAVYLCASSLDLNNEQFFGPGTRLTVL.

In DNA, the CDR3 is TGTGCCAGCAGTTACGTCTGGGGGGATGAAAAACTGTTTTTT. It translates to CASSYVWGDEKLFF. The rearrangement uses TRBV6-6 and TRBJ1-4; a weak D match, TRBD1 (5 bases). Trimming removed 2 bases at V and 6 bases at J, with 10 bases between. The CDR3 is 14 residues long. Germline V CDR1 and CDR2: MNHNY, SVGAGI (reference sequence).

The chain recombines TRBV6-5 with TRBJ2-1; D call uncertain. The length of the CDR3 is 12 residues. The germline gives CDR1 MNHEY, CDR2 SVGAGI. V was trimmed by 8 bases and J by 6 bases, leaving 11 bases between them. The CDR3: CASAPNSNEQFF. The CDR3 coding sequence is TGTGCCAGCGCGCCTAACAGCAATGAGCAGTTCTTC.

The V gene is TRBV5-1, the J gene TRBJ2-7; 10 bases agree with TRBD1. The CDR3 spans 16 residues. CDR1 and CDR2 from the germline V gene are SGHRS and YFSETQ. Trimming cost V 6 bases and J 6 bases; bases outside gene matches: 15. The CDR3 here is CASNRNNPGQGSEQYF. The CDR3 DNA reads as TGCGCCAGCAACCGGAATAACCCGGGACAGGGGAGCGAGCAGTACTTC.

This sequence joins TRBV11-2 and TRBJ2-1, with 14 bases aligning to TRBD2. The germline gives CDR1 SGHAT, CDR2 FQNNGV. The V segment lost 4 bases and the J segment 9 bases; nucleotides outside the gene matches: 8. The CDR3 runs 16 residues. The CDR3 region has the DNA TGTGCCAGCAGCTCTAGACTAGCGGGAGGGCCGAGTGAGCAGTTCTTC. It specifies CASSSRLAGGPSEQFF.

This chain connects TRBV11-1 to TRBJ2-5, with a possible D match to TRBD1 (7 bases). This CDR3 is built from 13 residues. The germline V gene has CDR1 SGHAT and CDR2 FQDESV (reference sequence). V gave up 5 bases and J gave up 10 bases, with 17 bases separating them. CDR3 sequence: CASSEETGRNQYF. CDR3 DNA sequence: TGTGCCAGCAGCGAAGAGACAGGGAGGAACCAGTACTTC.

In this sample, this clone turned up a few times. The rearrangement links TRBV7-2 to TRBJ1-1, with no clear D. Germline V gene data show CDR1 as SGHTA and CDR2 as FQGNSA. Trimming left V 6 bases short and J 3 bases short, with 5 bases between. This CDR3 is 11 amino acids long. This chain's CDR3 is CASSPYTEAFF. The CDR3 DNA follows: TGTGCCAGCAGTCCCTACACTGAAGCTTTCTTT.

This clone ranks as medium-sized. V and J are TRBV12-1 and TRBJ1-2; the table's TRBD1 call for D was not verified on the DNA. TRBV12-1 is listed as a pseudogene. The CDR3 has 11 residues. The CDR3 region has the DNA TGTGCCAGCAGCCAGGGCCTCAATAACACCTTC. This encodes CASSQGLNNTF.

The chain has TRBV6-1 and TRBJ2-3, with D perhaps matching TRBD1 (6 bases). Trimming shortened V by 2 bases and J by 4 bases, and 13 bases separated the two germline ends. Germline V gives CDR1 MNHNS, CDR2 SASEGT. This CDR3 has 15 amino acids. The CDR3 bases are TGTGCCAGCAGTGAACTTGTGGGGGCCGCAGATACGCAGTATTTT. Translated: CASSELVGAADTQYF.

This chain links TRBV5-8 with TRBJ2-3; 8 bases align to TRBD2. Germline V lookup: CDR1 SGHTS, CDR2 YDEGEE. The CDR3 consists of 17 residues. The V and J ends lost 0 bases and 1 base, in that order; junction bases with no gene match: 7. The CDR3 nucleotides are TGTGCCAGCAGCTTGGCCCCTACTAGCGGAGGCACAGATACGCAGTATTTT. Its protein is CASSLAPTSGGTDTQYF.